Below are 7 T cell receptor beta chains sequenced from a single sample in a study of T cell changes during pregnancy in multiple sclerosis. Sequencing was performed with immunoSEQ multiplex PCR; in TCRdb, only in-frame clones are kept and a portion is missing. The sample yields more than 55,000 clones, around 85% seen once. The sample in question was CD4+ T cells from peripheral blood mononuclear cells, obtained in the third trimester of pregnancy. The receptors stem from a female donor with multiple sclerosis, enrolled in a pregnancy study.

The chain joins TRBV6-1 to TRBJ2-7; 7 bases agree with TRBD1. Germline CDR1 reads MNHNS; CDR2 reads SASEGT. This CDR3 contains 15 residues. With V trimmed by 6 bases and J by 2 bases, 10 bases remained unmatched. Written as DNA, the CDR3 is TGTGCCAGCAGGGGAATACGGGACAGTACCTACGAGCAGTACTTC. This encodes CASRGIRDSTYEQYF.

The genes are TRBV5-1 and TRBJ2-3; 14 bases are a match to TRBD2. The V gene's germline CDR1 is SGHRS and CDR2 YFSETQ. This CDR3 comprises 16 residues. Trimming at V came to 3 bases and at J to 7 bases, leaving 7 bases not matched to a gene. The CDR3 sequence is CASSSRLAGGENTQYF. The CDR3 DNA sequence: TGCGCCAGCAGCTCCCGACTAGCGGGGGGGGAAAATACGCAGTATTTT.

The J gene is TRBJ2-7, the V gene TRBV18, with 7 bases matching TRBD1. The germline V gene encodes CDR1 KGHSH and CDR2 LQKENI. Trimming took 6 bases from V and 0 from J; bases not matched to a gene: 5. CDR3 length equals 14 residues. CDR3 sequence (DNA): TGTGCCAGCTCGTCCGGGACAGACTCCTACGAGCAGTACTTC. Encoded protein: CASSSGTDSYEQYF. The full variable domain, its missing parts supplied by reference TRBV18 and TRBJ2-7, is NAGVMQNPRHLVRRRGQEARLRCSPMKGHSHVYWYRQLPEEGLKFMVYLQKENIIDESGMPKERFSAEFPKEGPSILRIQQVVRGDSAAYFCASSSGTDSYEQYFGPGTRLTVT.

The chain links TRBV9 to TRBJ1-1; maybe TRBD1 (6 bases). The germline gives CDR1 SGDLS, CDR2 YYNGEE. Trimming cost V 0 bases and J 1 base, with 10 bases left between them. This CDR3 comprises 15 residues. As DNA, the CDR3 is TGTGCCAGCAGCGTAGAAAACAGGGCGAACACTGAAGCTTTCTTT. Protein sequence: CASSVENRANTEAFF.

The V and J genes are TRBV4-2 and TRBJ1-2; the match to TRBD1 covers 7 bases. The germline CDR1 and CDR2 sequences are LGHNA and YNFKEQ. The CDR3 extends over 15 amino acids. Trimming removed 0 bases from V and 2 bases from J; junction bases left unmatched: 3. The CDR3 reads CASSQDRDSNYGYTF. DNA of the CDR3: TGTGCCAGCAGCCAAGATAGGGACAGCAACTATGGCTACACCTTC.

The chain combines TRBV19 with TRBJ1-5; no clear D. The V gene lost 7 bases and the J gene lost 2 bases, with 12 bases spanning the gap. Germline V gene lookup returns CDR1 LNHDA and CDR2 SQIVND (reference sequence). This CDR3 spans 14 amino acids. The DNA for the CDR3 is TGTGCCAGTACCGGAGACTCTGGCAATCAGCCCCAGCATTTT. It yields the protein CASTGDSGNQPQHF.

This clone was seen a handful of times. The genes are TRBV30 and TRBJ1-2; 10 bases align to TRBD1. This CDR3 region has 14 residues. V gave up 5 bases and J gave up 1 base; unmatched junction bases: 4. CDR1 is GTSNPN and CDR2 is SVGIG in the germline V gene (reference sequence). Here the CDR3 reads CAWSRDRGNYGYTF. The CDR3 DNA is TGTGCCTGGTCCAGGGACAGGGGTAACTATGGCTACACCTTC.